Following are 5 T cell receptor beta chains from one sample sequenced in a study of OX40 agonist ivuxolimab in advanced cancers. Repertoires were generated with immunoSEQ multiplex PCR, while TCRdb's copy carries only in-frame clones and drops some. The table records about 73,000 clones, just under 90% of them present only once. The sample in question was CD4+ or CD8+ T cells sorted from blood, obtained in a trial of the OX40 agonist ivuxolimab. The receptors originated from an adult with an advanced solid tumor such as melanoma, head and neck, liver or kidney cancer.

By sample fraction, this clone is medium-sized (0.01 to 0.1%). The chain has TRBV13 and TRBJ2-2; D ambiguous. The CDR3 has 12 amino acids. CDR1 is PRHDT, CDR2 FYEKMQ, per germline (reference sequence). The V gene lost 3 bases and the J gene lost 4 bases, with 3 bases spanning the gap. The CDR3 sequence: CASSLATGELFF. CDR3 nucleotides: TGTGCCAGCAGCTTGGCCACCGGGGAGCTGTTTTTT.

On this clone: Other DNA sequences of this sample code for an identical CDR3. The V call is TRBV27, the J call TRBJ1-5; no definite D call. The length of the CDR3 is 14 residues. V was trimmed by 6 bases and J by 7 bases, leaving 16 bases between them. Per the germline V gene, CDR1 is MNHEY and CDR2 is SMNVEV (reference sequence). The CDR3 DNA reads as TGTGCCAGCAGCCGGGATCCCGAGGCACAGCCCCAGCATTTT. Translating gives CASSRDPEAQPQHF.

The chain combines TRBV9 with TRBJ1-3; maybe TRBD1 (5 bases). There are 19 residues in the CDR3. Germline V gene data show CDR1 as SGDLS and CDR2 as YYNGEE. V lost 0 bases and J 1 base, leaving 20 bases between the germline ends. The CDR3 DNA follows: TGTGCCAGCAGCGTAGCCGCGGGGGGAAAGACGGATTCTGGAAACACCATATATTTT. The encoded protein is CASSVAAGGKTDSGNTIYF.

This chain uses TRBV7-8 with TRBJ2-1; D not certain. The CDR3 has 13 residues. Germline V lookup: CDR1 SGHVS, CDR2 FQNEAQ. V was cut by 2 bases and J by 3 bases, with 5 bases left in between. CDR3 amino acids: CASSLISYNEQFF. CDR3 nucleotides: TGTGCCAGCAGCTTAATCAGCTACAATGAGCAGTTCTTC. The full variable domain, rest sourced from reference TRBV7-8 and TRBJ2-1, is GAGVSQSPRYKVAKRGQDVALRCDPISGHVSLFWYQQALGQGPEFLTYFQNEAQLDKSGLPSDRFFAERPEGSVSTLKIQRTQQEDSAVYLCASSLISYNEQFFGPGTRLTVL.

This chain links TRBV7-9 with TRBJ2-7; a possible D gene is TRBD2 (6 bases). Germline V gene data show CDR1 as SEHNR and CDR2 as FQNEAQ (reference sequence). V lost 6 bases and J lost 0, with 15 bases in between. The CDR3 loop spans 15 amino acids. The CDR3 protein is CASSNWDFPSYEQYF. The CDR3 DNA follows: TGTGCCAGCAGTAACTGGGACTTTCCCTCCTACGAGCAGTACTTC.